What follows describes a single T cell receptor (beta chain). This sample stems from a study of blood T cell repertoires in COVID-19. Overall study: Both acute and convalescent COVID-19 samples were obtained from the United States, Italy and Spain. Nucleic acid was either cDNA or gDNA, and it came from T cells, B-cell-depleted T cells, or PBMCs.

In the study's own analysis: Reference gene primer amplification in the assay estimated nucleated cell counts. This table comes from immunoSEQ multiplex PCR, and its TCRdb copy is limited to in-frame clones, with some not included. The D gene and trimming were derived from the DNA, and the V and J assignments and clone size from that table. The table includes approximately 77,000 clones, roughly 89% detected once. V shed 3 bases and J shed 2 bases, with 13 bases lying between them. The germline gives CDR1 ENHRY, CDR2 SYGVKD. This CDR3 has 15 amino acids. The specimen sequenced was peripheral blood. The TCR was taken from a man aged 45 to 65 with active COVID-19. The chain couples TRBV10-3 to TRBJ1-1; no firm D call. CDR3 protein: CAISDTLKTNTEAFF. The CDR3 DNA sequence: TGTGCCATCAGTGATACGTTAAAGACTAACACTGAAGCTTTCTTT.